This entry describes one T cell receptor (beta chain). The antigen remains undetermined. The validation cohort, a group of 120 subjects, included the donors and was separate from the approximately 670-subject first cohort. The CDR3 totals 19 residues. The V gene end was trimmed by 7 bases and the J gene end by 1 base; junction bases not matched to a gene: 23. Germline values: CDR1 SQVTM, CDR2 ANQGSEA. This entry belongs to a study of cytomegalovirus exposure and HLA in healthy donors. Data came from immunoSEQ multiplex PCR; TCRdb stores just in-frame clones and leaves some out. The sample shows fewer than 200,000 clones, roughly 86% of them seen only once. Findings and limits, study-wide: Generally TCR sequences proved uncommon, though certain public TCRs appeared in numerous donors.

The rearrangement joins TRBV29-1 to TRBJ2-3, with 7 bases that match TRBD2. The TCR originated in a man between 18 and 35 years old in good health and CMV-seropositive. Sequenced material: PBMCs. The CDR3, as DNA: TGCAGCGCCTCTCCCGGTCGTTCCGACCAGCGGGGTGGCACAGATACGCAGTATTTT. It is translated as CSASPGRSDQRGGTDTQYF.